This entry lists 5 T cell receptor beta chains sequenced from one sample in a study of shared clonotypes between healthy human individuals (dated by TCRdb to 2019 to 2021). CD8 naive samples were obtained by positive selection for CCR7 among CD45RO-negative cells, yielding a CD45RA+CCR7+ population from which TemRA cells were excluded. Library preparation employed the immunoSEQ multiplex PCR assay. TCRdb provides this immuneACCESS table in a form limited to in-frame rearrangements. Some clones are lacking; in checked studies, under half of them reflect an unresolved V gene, and why the rest are absent is not known. Across this sample there are about 2.1 million clones, with over 85% seen only once. The ten largest clonotypes hold around 1.8% of the sample. Material: naive CD8+ T cells from PBMCs. Sample cell subset or site, as interpreted from the label and publication: CD45RA+CCR7+. The receptor set was obtained from a young man in good health. Some clones in this sample may be carry-over from other donors' samples.

This chain joins TRBV5-1 and TRBJ2-7; the match to TRBD1 covers 8 bases. V lost 3 bases, J lost 5 bases, and 7 bases stayed unmatched. The CDR3 has 14 residues. Germline V CDR1 and CDR2: SGHRS, YFSETQ. This chain's CDR3 is CASSSGTGDHEQYF. The CDR3 region has the DNA TGCGCCAGCAGCTCGGGGACAGGAGACCACGAGCAGTACTTC. Based on the CDR3 plus reference TRBV5-1 and TRBJ2-7, the full variable domain is KAGVTQTPRYLIKTRGQQVTLSCSPISGHRSVSWYQQTPGQGLQFLFEYFSETQRNKGNFPGRFSGRQFSNSRSEMNVSTLELGDSALYLCASSSGTGDHEQYFGPGTRLTVT.

The chain joins TRBV10-1 to TRBJ2-1, with D possibly TRBD1 on 6 matching bases. V lost 0 bases and J 5 bases, leaving 17 bases between the germline ends. The CDR3 runs 17 residues. CDR1 and CDR2 (germline): WNHNN, SYGVQD (reference sequence). CDR3 coding DNA: TGCGCCAGCAGTGAGTCGACTCCCAGGGGTTCTAACAATGAGCAGTTCTTC. This translates into CASSESTPRGSNNEQFF.

This chain joins TRBV6-1 and TRBJ2-1; TRBD2 aligns across 9 bases. V shed 6 bases, J shed 9 bases, and the junction held 3 bases outside the gene matches. Looked up from germline, CDR1 is MNHNS and CDR2 is SASEGT. CDR3 length equals 12 residues. CDR3 DNA: TGTGCCAGCAGGGGACTAGCTGTTGAGCAGTTCTTC. Protein sequence: CASRGLAVEQFF.

This chain links TRBV7-3 with TRBJ2-1, with 10 bases fitting TRBD1. V lost 3 bases, J lost 5 bases, and 4 bases stayed unmatched. The CDR3 runs 15 residues. Per the germline V gene, CDR1 is SGHTA and CDR2 is FQGTGA. The CDR3, as DNA: TGTGCCAGCAGCTTCGGGACAGGGGACCACAATGAGCAGTTCTTC. It codes for CASSFGTGDHNEQFF. Supplemented by reference TRBV7-3 and TRBJ2-1, the full variable domain reads GAGVSQTPSNKVTEKGKYVELRCDPISGHTALYWYRQSLGQGPEFLIYFQGTGAADDSGLPNDRFFAVRPEGSVSTLKIQRTERGDSAVYLCASSFGTGDHNEQFFGPGTRLTVL.

The J gene is TRBJ2-7, the V gene TRBV29-1; a weak D match, TRBD2 (6 bases). There are 15 residues in the CDR3. Germline-derived CDR1 and CDR2 are SQVTM and ANQGSEA. V lost 1 base and J lost 0, with 13 bases in between. The CDR3 protein is CSVEVERAYSYEQYF. The CDR3 region has the DNA TGCAGCGTTGAAGTTGAGCGGGCCTACTCCTACGAGCAGTACTTC.